Following are 3 T cell receptor beta chains from one sample sequenced in a study of cytomegalovirus exposure and HLA in healthy donors. The PCR contained 60 Vbeta and 13 Jbeta primers. Data came from immunoSEQ multiplex PCR; TCRdb stores just in-frame clones and leaves some out. The listing records tens of thousands of clones. The sequenced sample was PBMCs. These receptors came from a boy between 10 and 17 years old in good health and CMV-seronegative.

This sequence joins TRBV10-3 and TRBJ1-2, with D uncertain. The CDR3 covers 13 residues. The germline V gene has CDR1 ENHRY and CDR2 SYGVKD. V lost 11 bases and J lost 5, with 18 bases in between. This CDR3 reads CASSGPDPYGYTF. The CDR3 DNA reads TGTGCCTCAAGCGGGCCAGACCCTTATGGCTACACCTTC.

The chain has TRBV5-1 and TRBJ2-5; TRBD1 might be the D (5 bases). Germline CDR1 reads SGHRS; CDR2 reads YFSETQ. The CDR3 is made up of 13 amino acids. V lost 2 bases, J lost 5 bases, and 10 bases lay in between. As DNA, the CDR3 is TGCGCCAGCAGCTTCTCAGGGTTCGAGACCCAGTACTTC. This sequence encodes CASSFSGFETQYF.

The chain links TRBV11-1 to TRBJ2-4; TRBD2 agrees at 12 bases. The CDR3 extends over 19 amino acids. V gave up 2 bases and J gave up 0 bases; unmatched junction bases: 8. Looked up from germline, CDR1 is SGHAT and CDR2 is FQDESV (reference sequence). CDR3 nucleotides: TGTGCCAGCAGCTTAAATGACCTAGCGGGGGGGCTAGCCAAAAACATTCAGTACTTC. Amino acid sequence: CASSLNDLAGGLAKNIQYF.